The 2 T cell receptor beta chains presented below share a single source sample, sequenced in a study of T cells in localized non-small cell lung cancer. Assay used: immunoSEQ multiplex PCR; TCRdb lists only in-frame clones, some missing. The sample contains roughly 38,000 clones, roughly 88% of which appear only once. The sequencing used peripheral blood mononuclear cells, collected before any cancer treatment. These receptors were obtained from a male donor aged 60 or over with stage II lung adenocarcinoma.

The genes are TRBV19 and TRBJ2-1; TRBD2 agrees at 10 bases. V shed 4 bases and J 10 bases; nucleotides not matched to a gene: 13. This CDR3 spans 16 amino acids. Germline CDR1 LNHDA, CDR2 SQIVND (reference sequence). As DNA, the CDR3 is TGTGCCAGTAGTAGGGGTTACCTAGCGGGAGTAGGAGAGCAGTTCTTC. Amino acid sequence: CASSRGYLAGVGEQFF.

CDR3 DNA: TGTGCCAGCAGTGACATAGCGGGAGCTGGTAATGAGCAGTTCTTC. Translating gives CASSDIAGAGNEQFF. The V gene is TRBV6-4, the J gene TRBJ2-1; 9 bases line up with TRBD2. Losses at the gene ends were 2 bases for V and 7 bases for J; bases not matched to a gene: 6. Germline CDR1 reads MRHNA; CDR2 reads SNTAGT. The CDR3 length is 15 residues.